This T cell receptor (beta chain) was identified in a study of CD8+ T cells in alopecia areata. TCR sequencing used cDNA made by reverse transcription of extracted RNA. The method was immunoSEQ multiplex PCR; TCRdb's version includes in-frame clones alone and lacks a portion of them. The sample lists about 190,000 clones; roughly three fifths were seen once. This CDR3 comprises 11 residues. The V and J ends lost 3 bases and 4 bases respectively, with 3 bases between them. From germline, CDR1 is SNHLY and CDR2 FYNNEI. Treatment noted: oral pan-JAK inhibitor, 5-10 mg twice daily. Investigators sorted PBMCs to obtain both CD4+ and CD8+ T cells.

The chain has TRBV2 and TRBJ1-1, with D hard to call. This receptor was taken from a human donor with alopecia areata. The sequencing used CD4+ T cells sorted from blood, collected at week 4, from a patient treated with tofacitinib. CDR3 loop: CASSDLTEAFF. The CDR3 nucleotides read TGTGCCAGCAGTGACCTCACTGAAGCTTTCTTT. Full variable domain (missing parts from reference TRBV2 and TRBJ1-1): EPEVTQTPSHQVTQMGQEVILRCVPISNHLYFYWYRQILGQKVEFLVSFYNNEISEKSEIFDDQFSVERPDGSNFTLKIRSTKLEDSAMYFCASSDLTEAFFGQGTRLTVV.